This entry is about one T cell receptor (beta chain). Original analysis: The authors estimated nucleated cell counts from reference gene primer amplification. The protocol was immunoSEQ multiplex PCR, while the TCRdb copy is restricted to in-frame clones and leaves out a portion. The D gene and trimming were derived from the DNA, and the V and J assignments and clone size from that table. The sample holds approximately 180,000 clones, nearly 90% seen once. Germline V gene lookup returns CDR1 SNHLY and CDR2 FYNNEI. There are 10 residues in the CDR3. Between the trimmed V and J ends, which lost 8 bases and 2 bases, there was a span of 3 bases. The data belong to a study of blood T cell repertoires in COVID-19. In the study overall: Researchers got acute and convalescent COVID-19 samples from the United States, Italy and Spain. T cells, B-cell-depleted T cells, or PBMCs provided the cDNA or gDNA that served as material.

The chain links TRBV2 to TRBJ1-2; no clear D. Material for sequencing was peripheral blood. This clonotype was obtained from a man aged 55 to 70 with active or convalescent COVID-19. The CDR3 loop reads CASGNYGYTF. CDR3 coding DNA: TGTGCCAGCGGCAACTATGGCTACACCTTC.